One TCR beta chain is described in this entry. The data were taken from a study of blood T cell repertoires in COVID-19. Turning to the study itself: COVID-19 samples, acute and convalescent, were from the United States, Italy and Spain. Sources were T cells, B-cell-depleted T cells, or PBMCs; the material itself was cDNA or gDNA.

Repertoires were generated with immunoSEQ multiplex PCR, while TCRdb's copy carries only in-frame clones and drops some. The sample holds roughly 400,000 clones, 70% to 90% seen once. Participants were aged about 18 to 100 years, lived in some 23 US areas, and enrolled virtually. Exposed enrollees had met someone with a PCR-confirmed or clinician-diagnosed COVID-19 case at some point within the 2 weeks before study entry. This CDR3 comprises 15 residues. The germline CDR1 and CDR2 sequences are MNHEY and SVGEGT. Trimming cost V 4 bases and J 4 bases, with 14 bases left between them. The chain carries TRBV6-2 or TRBV6-3 and TRBJ1-5; maybe TRBD1 (5 bases). Sequenced input: PBMCs or T cells enriched from blood (not recorded which). This clonotype was obtained from a woman younger than 35 who had been exposed to COVID-19. The CDR3, as DNA: TGTGCCAGCAGTTTTAGCGGGGCTTTAAATCAGCCCCAGCATTTT. Its protein is CASSFSGALNQPQHF.